This T cell receptor beta chain was sequenced during a study of tumor-infiltrating lymphocytes in primary liver carcinoma. The CDR3 spans 11 residues. General study points: The overlap of tumor-adjacent and tumor-blood pairs was smaller than that of tumor region pairs.

The template, roughly 510 ng total RNA, yielded TCR beta cDNA made with a constant-region primer. Slightly modified ARM-PCR, run as three nested multiplex PCR rounds, produced the TCR beta libraries. Both of the initial two PCR rounds ran for approximately 10 cycles and employed TRBV1-TRBV30 forward primers alongside a C-beta reverse primer. TCRdb re-called the multiplex PCR reads with MiXCR, one entry per CDR3 protein. The profile shows around 100,000 distinct CDR3 sequences, almost 70% of them singletons. Co-extraction yielded RNA and DNA from about 20-30 mg of unsorted bulk tissue. By surgical resection, the patients were treated for their primary liver carcinoma. Chronic HBV infection, which was untreated, was present in the patients. Sampling was performed at five separate regions of each tumor. On this clonotype itself: The antigen is not known. The junction shows a germline mismatch at one end, possibly a read error.

The V and J genes are TRBV12-3 or TRBV12-4 and TRBJ2-1; D ambiguous. The sequence came from a woman in her sixties with primary liver carcinoma and hepatitis B virus infection. Sequencing was carried out using liver tumor tissue from sampling region 5. The subset is: tumor region T5, tumor centre. The CDR3 protein is CASSRQHEQSF. As DNA, the CDR3 is TGTGCCAGCAGTCGACAACATGAGCAGTCCTTC.